A selection of T cell receptor beta chains follows, all from one sample in a study of pediatric ulcerative colitis. The repertoire was sequenced with immunoSEQ multiplex PCR; TCRdb's copy has only in-frame clones and lacks some. The profile shows fewer than 30,000 clones, 70% to 75% of them singletons. Material: gut tissue. All receptors come from a boy aged 10-17 years with severe ulcerative colitis. The CDR3 runs from the conserved cysteine through the conserved F or W. D genes are given only for firm matches. Size values are once, few and many counts, or a class for expanded clones, and some rows have none.

D gene	V gene	clone size	J gene	CDR3 length	CDR3 protein	CDR3 DNA
.	TRBV30	.	TRBJ2-5	12	CAWSVLGETQYF	TGTGCCTGGAGTGTCCTTGGGGAGACCCAGTACTTC
.	TRBV10-2	.	TRBJ1-4	13	CASVQGFGEKLFF	TGCGCCAGTGTTCAGGGTTTTGGTGAAAAACTGTTTTTT
.	TRBV7-2	.	TRBJ1-2	14	CASSFEGVNYGYTF	TGTGCCAGCAGCTTTGAAGGGGTTAACTATGGCTACACCTTC
.	TRBV6-1	.	TRBJ2-1	15	CASSEAPGTGNEQFF	TGTGCCAGCAGTGAAGCTCCGGGAACGGGCAATGAGCAGTTCTTC
.	TRBV27	.	TRBJ1-2	14	CASSFGTGTIGYTF	TGTGCCAGCAGTTTCGGCACAGGGACGATTGGCTACACCTTC
.	TRBV30	.	TRBJ2-7	11	CAWSASYEQYF	TGTGCCTGGAGTGCCTCTTACGAGCAGTACTTC
.	TRBV9	medium-sized	TRBJ2-1	16	CASSPSIKLAYNEQFF	TGTGCCAGCAGCCCTTCCATAAAGTTAGCCTACAATGAGCAGTTCTTC
TRBD2	TRBV20-1	once	TRBJ2-7	11	CSARRGREQYF	TGCAGTGCTAGGCGGGGGAGGGAGCAGTACTTC
TRBD1	TRBV2	.	TRBJ2-1	15	CASSPGTGNYNEQFF	TGTGCCAGCAGCCCCGGGACAGGGAATTACAATGAGCAGTTCTTC
.	TRBV7-9	.	TRBJ2-7	13	CASSSRTAYEQYF	TGTGCCAGCAGCTCCCGCACAGCCTACGAGCAGTACTTC
.	TRBV25-1	.	TRBJ1-5	15	CASSGGDGSVQPQHF	TGTGCCAGCAGTGGGGGCGACGGTAGCGTTCAGCCCCAGCATTTT
TRBD1	TRBV29-1	medium-sized	TRBJ2-7	15	CSVEERDRGNYEQYF	TGCAGCGTTGAAGAAAGGGACAGGGGAAACTACGAGCAGTACTTC
TRBD1	TRBV9	.	TRBJ2-7	14	CASSAGQDHYEQYF	TGTGCCAGCAGCGCCGGACAGGACCACTACGAGCAGTACTTC
.	TRBV6-5	.	TRBJ1-2	13	CASRTATNYGYTF	TGTGCCAGCAGGACAGCTACTAACTATGGCTACACCTTC
.	TRBV19	.	TRBJ1-2	14	CASTFSRGRDGYTF	TGTGCCAGTACATTTTCTCGGGGTCGTGATGGCTACACCTTC
TRBD2	TRBV19	.	TRBJ2-1	15	CASSPLAGGEHEQFF	TGTGCCAGTAGTCCTCTAGCGGGGGGGGAGCATGAGCAGTTCTTC
.	TRBV19	.	TRBJ2-7	12	CASSEFSYEQYF	TGTGCCAGTAGTGAGTTCTCCTACGAGCAGTACTTC
.	TRBV7-6	.	TRBJ1-1	13	CASSWGTNTEAFF	TGTGCCAGCAGCTGGGGGACAAACACTGAAGCTTTCTTT
TRBD1	TRBV2	few	TRBJ2-4	15	CASSVPGQRFHIQYF	TGTGCCAGCAGTGTTCCGGGACAGAGGTTTCACATTCAGTACTTC
.	TRBV6-1	.	TRBJ2-2	16	CASSEALGVLGGELFF	TGTGCCAGCAGTGAAGCGCTTGGGGTTTTAGGCGGGGAGCTGTTTTTT
.	TRBV7-2	once	TRBJ2-7	15	CASSFTPGTILEQYF	TGTGCCAGCAGCTTTACCCCCGGGACAATTCTCGAGCAGTACTTC
.	TRBV6-6	once	TRBJ1-1	11	CASSDETEAFF	TGTGCCAGCTCGGACGAAACTGAAGCTTTCTTT
.	TRBV5-4	few	TRBJ1-1	12	CASSLGQDEAFF	TGTGCCAGCAGCTTAGGACAAGATGAAGCTTTCTTT
TRBD2	TRBV5-5	.	TRBJ2-6	14	CASIAGTGANVLTF	TGTGCCAGCATAGCGGGGACTGGGGCCAACGTCCTGACTTTC
TRBD2	TRBV15	.	TRBJ2-1	19	CATNPGGLAGVRDYNEQFF	TGTGCCACCAACCCCGGGGGACTAGCGGGAGTGAGGGACTACAATGAGCAGTTCTTC
.	TRBV11-2	once	TRBJ1-2	13	CASSLDTNYGYTF	TGTGCCAGCAGCTTAGACACTAACTATGGCTACACCTTC
.	TRBV5-1	.	TRBJ2-1	13	CASSPRLGSYEFF	TGCGCCAGCAGCCCGAGACTAGGATCTTATGAGTTCTTC
.	TRBV4-2	.	TRBJ2-3	14	CASSQAGEADTQYF	TGTGCCAGCAGCCAAGCGGGAGAGGCAGATACGCAGTATTTT
.	TRBV2	.	TRBJ1-1	12	CASSERTTEAFF	TGTGCCAGCAGTGAAAGGACAACTGAAGCTTTCTTT
TRBD1	TRBV6-5	once	TRBJ1-2	13	CASRLQGALGYTF	TGTGCCAGCAGACTACAGGGGGCGTTGGGCTACACCTTC
.	TRBV27	once	TRBJ2-2	15	CASSMGLPNTGELFF	TGTGCCAGCAGTATGGGGCTGCCGAACACCGGGGAGCTGTTTTTT
.	TRBV7-5	once	TRBJ1-2	14	CARSLAATRYGYTF	TGTGCCAGAAGCTTAGCGGCCACCAGATATGGCTACACCTTC
.	TRBV6-1	.	TRBJ2-7	14	CASSEGSAFYEQYF	TGTGCCAGCAGTGAAGGCTCGGCCTTCTACGAGCAGTACTTC
.	TRBV7-2	.	TRBJ2-7	15	CASSLSPTRDYEQYF	TGTGCCAGCAGCTTATCACCAACCCGGGACTACGAGCAGTACTTC
TRBD2	TRBV7-8	.	TRBJ2-1	20	CASSPGTSGRIAEPYNEQFF	TGTGCCAGCAGCCCCGGGACTAGCGGGAGGATAGCCGAACCTTACAATGAGCAGTTCTTC
.	TRBV28	.	TRBJ2-1	17	CASKSPGSGASYNEQFF	TGTGCCAGCAAATCGCCGGGTTCCGGCGCCTCCTACAATGAGCAGTTCTTC
.	TRBV7-7	.	TRBJ2-5	14	CASSLQGWGETQYF	TGTGCTAGCAGCTTGCAGGGGTGGGGGGAGACCCAGTACTTC
.	TRBV2	once	TRBJ2-2	15	CASSEASGTTGELFF	TGTGCCAGCAGTGAAGCCTCAGGGACCACCGGGGAGCTGTTTTTT
.	TRBV18	few	TRBJ2-4	16	CASSPQSGGAKNIQYF	TGTGCCAGCTCACCACAAAGCGGAGGAGCCAAAAACATTCAGTACTTC
.	TRBV7-2	.	TRBJ2-7	13	CASSLTGLSEQYF	TGTGCCAGCAGCCTGACGGGACTTTCCGAGCAGTACTTC
.	TRBV2	.	TRBJ1-5	11	CASSERGSQHF	TGTGCCAGCAGTGAACGTGGGTCCCAGCATTTT
.	TRBV7-9	once	TRBJ2-7	15	CASSLGKGPYNEQYF	TGTGCCAGCAGCTTGGGAAAGGGCCCCTATAACGAGCAGTACTTC
TRBD2	TRBV5-4	.	TRBJ2-5	15	CASSTRLAGVETQYF	TGTGCCAGCAGCACCCGACTAGCGGGAGTGGAGACCCAGTACTTC
.	TRBV4-3	once	TRBJ1-4	15	CASSQDALGGEKLFF	TGCGCCAGCAGCCAAGATGCCCTGGGGGGTGAAAAACTGTTTTTT
TRBD1	TRBV27	.	TRBJ1-5	14	CASKITGVGQPQHF	TGTGCCAGCAAAATCACAGGGGTGGGTCAGCCCCAGCATTTT
.	TRBV7-6	.	TRBJ2-3	17	CASSLAMDSLGADTQYF	TGTGCCAGCAGCTTAGCAATGGACAGTCTAGGGGCAGATACGCAGTATTTT
.	TRBV11-3	few	TRBJ2-2	15	CASSFPGLYTGELFF	TGTGCCAGCAGTTTCCCGGGACTTTACACCGGGGAGCTGTTTTTT
TRBD1	TRBV7-2	.	TRBJ2-7	14	CASSSGQGAYEQYF	TGTGCCAGCAGCTCGGGACAGGGGGCCTACGAGCAGTACTTC
.	TRBV4-3	.	TRBJ1-3	16	CASSQDAGFSGNTIYF	TGCGCCAGCAGCCAAGACGCCGGCTTTTCTGGAAACACCATATATTTT
.	TRBV28	.	TRBJ1-4	11	CASNAGEKLFF	TGTGCCAGCAACGCGGGGGAAAAACTGTTTTTT
.	TRBV7-2	.	TRBJ2-3	14	CASSLGPATDTQYF	TGTGCCAGCAGCTTGGGACCTGCCACAGATACGCAGTATTTT
TRBD2	TRBV29-1	.	TRBJ2-5	12	CSAGTSQETQYF	TGCAGCGCCGGGACTAGCCAAGAGACCCAGTACTTC
TRBD1	TRBV29-1	once	TRBJ1-2	15	CSVEDETGGGYGYTF	TGCAGCGTTGAAGATGAAACAGGGGGCGGCTATGGCTACACCTTC
TRBD2	TRBV7-2	.	TRBJ2-1	15	CASSLTSGRYNEQFF	TGTGCCAGCAGTCTGACTAGCGGGCGATACAATGAGCAGTTCTTC
TRBD1	TRBV4-3	.	TRBJ2-2	14	CASSQRGGNGELFF	TGCGCCAGCAGCCAAAGAGGGGGCAACGGGGAGCTGTTTTTT
TRBD2	TRBV5-4	few	TRBJ2-1	16	CATGTSGFSSYNEQFF	TGTGCCACCGGGACTAGCGGGTTCAGCTCCTACAATGAGCAGTTCTTC
TRBD1	TRBV19	.	TRBJ1-5	15	CASSIGTGGNQPQHF	TGTGCCAGTAGTATAGGGACAGGGGGCAATCAGCCCCAGCATTTT
.	TRBV6-5	few	TRBJ2-3	16	CASSYGRASSTDTQYF	TGTGCCAGCAGTTACGGCCGGGCCTCTAGCACAGATACGCAGTATTTT
.	TRBV6-4	.	TRBJ2-7	9	CASGYEQYF	TGTGCCAGCGGTTACGAGCAGTACTTC
.	TRBV6-1	.	TRBJ2-5	13	CAISDGVGETQYF	TGTGCCATCAGTGATGGGGTGGGGGAGACCCAGTACTTC